This T cell receptor (beta chain) was observed in a study of T cell repertoires in cytomegalovirus infection. General study points: Cumulative frequency of public TCR beta families picked out carriers of CMV plus the relevant HLA.

Each CDR3 protein gets one entry after TCRdb re-called the reads with MiXCR. The repertoire has about 900,000 distinct CDR3 sequences, around 32% of them found once; the top ten carry roughly 13%. CDR3 size: 14 residues. Trimming stripped 7 bases from V and 2 bases from J, with 15 bases between. Germline-derived CDR1 and CDR2 are MNHEY and SVGAGI. Regarding this clonotype: Its antigen is currently unknown.

This clonotype was sampled from a human donor in good health (CMV status not recorded). Some clones in this sample may be carry-over from other donors' samples. This sample comprised cultured CD8+ T cells from PBMCs, obtained from culture after CMV antigen stimulation. This chain connects TRBV6-5 to TRBJ2-7; D could derive from TRBD1 or TRBD2 (5 bases each). Written as DNA, the CDR3 is TGTGCCAGCAATTCCCGGGGCAGAGCCTACGAGCAGTACTTC. Encoded protein: CASNSRGRAYEQYF.